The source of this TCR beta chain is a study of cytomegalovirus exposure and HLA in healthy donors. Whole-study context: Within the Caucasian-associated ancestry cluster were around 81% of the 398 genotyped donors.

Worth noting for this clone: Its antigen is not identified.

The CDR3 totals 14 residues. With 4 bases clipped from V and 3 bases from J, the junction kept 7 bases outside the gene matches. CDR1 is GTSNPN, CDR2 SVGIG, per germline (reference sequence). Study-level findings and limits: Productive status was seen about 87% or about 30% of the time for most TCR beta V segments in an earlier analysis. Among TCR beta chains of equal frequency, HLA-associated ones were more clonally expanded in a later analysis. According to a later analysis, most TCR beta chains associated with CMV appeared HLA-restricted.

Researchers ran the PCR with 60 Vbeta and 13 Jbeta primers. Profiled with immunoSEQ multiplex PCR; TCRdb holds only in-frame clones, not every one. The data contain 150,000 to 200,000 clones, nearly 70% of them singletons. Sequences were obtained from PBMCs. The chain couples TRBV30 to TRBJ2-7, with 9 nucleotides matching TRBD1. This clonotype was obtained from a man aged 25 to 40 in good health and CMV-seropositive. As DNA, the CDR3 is TGTGCCTGGAATGGACAGGGGAAGGGCTACGAGCAGTACTTC. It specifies CAWNGQGKGYEQYF.